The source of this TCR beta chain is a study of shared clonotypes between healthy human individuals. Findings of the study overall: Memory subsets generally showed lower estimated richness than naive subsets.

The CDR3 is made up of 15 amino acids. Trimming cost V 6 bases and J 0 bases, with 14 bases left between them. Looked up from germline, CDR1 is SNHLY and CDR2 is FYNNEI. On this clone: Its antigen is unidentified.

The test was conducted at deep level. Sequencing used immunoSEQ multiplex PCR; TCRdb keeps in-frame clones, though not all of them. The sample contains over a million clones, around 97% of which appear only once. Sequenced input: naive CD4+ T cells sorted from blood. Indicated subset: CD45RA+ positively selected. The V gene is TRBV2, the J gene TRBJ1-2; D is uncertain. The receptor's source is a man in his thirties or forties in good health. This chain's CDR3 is CASRIGPGANYGYTF. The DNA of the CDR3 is TGTGCCAGCAGGATAGGACCCGGAGCTAACTATGGCTACACCTTC.